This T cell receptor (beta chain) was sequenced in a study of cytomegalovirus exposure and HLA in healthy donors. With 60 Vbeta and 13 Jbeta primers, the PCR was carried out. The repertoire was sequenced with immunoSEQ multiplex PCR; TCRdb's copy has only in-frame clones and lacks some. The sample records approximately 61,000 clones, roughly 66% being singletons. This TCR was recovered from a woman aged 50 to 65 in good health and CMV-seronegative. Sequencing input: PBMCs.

The CDR3 here is CASSSGQTALNTEAFF. The CDR3 region has the DNA TGTGCCAGCAGCTCAGGCCAGACAGCCTTGAACACTGAAGCTTTCTTT. This chain joins TRBV7-9 and TRBJ1-1, with D tentatively TRBD1 (5 bases). Per germline, CDR1 SEHNR and CDR2 FQNEAQ (reference sequence). The CDR3 length is 16 residues. V lost 4 bases and J 0 bases, leaving 15 bases between the germline ends. The full variable domain, completed using reference TRBV7-9 and TRBJ1-1, is DTGVSQNPRHKITKRGQNVTFRCDPISEHNRLYWYRQTLGQGPEFLTYFQNEAQLEKSRLLSDRFSAERPKGSFSTLEIQRTEQGDSAMYLCASSSGQTALNTEAFFGQGTRLTVV.